This T cell receptor (beta chain) stems from a study of beta chain features in type 1 diabetes. Whole-study findings and limits: There were fewer insertions and more deletions at the VDJ junctions of type 1 diabetes patients. All four CD4+ subsets of Type 1 diabetes patients contained TCRB CDR3s that were moderately but significantly shorter.

In regard to this clone: Its antigen is not identified.

Expressed TCRB transcripts got sequenced, as all isolated RNA was reverse transcribed. Profiling relied on immunoSEQ multiplex PCR, and the TCRdb table lists in-frame clones only, not all of them. The table lists under 950,000 clones, 15% to 20% of them singletons, with 0.02% to 0.03% in the top ten. The CDR3 extends over 15 amino acids. Germline CDR1 MDHEN, CDR2 SYDVKM. Losses at the gene ends were 9 bases for V and 6 bases for J; bases not matched to a gene: 13. The chain has TRBV28 and TRBJ2-2; 7 positions agree with TRBD2. Sequencing was carried out using naive CD4+ T cells from blood. The sequence came from a woman between 18 and 29 years old in good health. The CDR3 is CASKPRDYLPGELFF. CDR3 in DNA: TGTGCCAGTAAACCCCGGGACTACCTCCCCGGGGAGCTGTTTTTT.